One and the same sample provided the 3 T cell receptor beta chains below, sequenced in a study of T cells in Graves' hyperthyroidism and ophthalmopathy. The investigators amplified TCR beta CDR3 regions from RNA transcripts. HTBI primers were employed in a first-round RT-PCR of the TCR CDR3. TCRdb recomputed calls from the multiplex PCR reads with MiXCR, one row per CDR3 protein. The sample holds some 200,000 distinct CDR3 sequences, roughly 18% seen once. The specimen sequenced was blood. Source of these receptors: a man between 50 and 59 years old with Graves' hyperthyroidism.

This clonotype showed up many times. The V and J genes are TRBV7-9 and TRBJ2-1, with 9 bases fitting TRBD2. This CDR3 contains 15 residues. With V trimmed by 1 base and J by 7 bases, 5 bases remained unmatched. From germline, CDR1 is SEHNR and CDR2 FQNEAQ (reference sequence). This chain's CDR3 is CASSLGGRGGNEQFF. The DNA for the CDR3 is TGTGCCAGCAGCTTAGGCGGGAGGGGCGGGAATGAGCAGTTCTTC.

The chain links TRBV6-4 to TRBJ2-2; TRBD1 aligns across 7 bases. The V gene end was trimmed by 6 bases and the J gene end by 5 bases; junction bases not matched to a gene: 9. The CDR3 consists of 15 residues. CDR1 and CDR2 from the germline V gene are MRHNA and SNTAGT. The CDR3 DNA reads TGTGCCAGCAGCCGGCGTACAGGGGCTACCGGGGAGCTGTTTTTT. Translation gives CASSRRTGATGELFF.

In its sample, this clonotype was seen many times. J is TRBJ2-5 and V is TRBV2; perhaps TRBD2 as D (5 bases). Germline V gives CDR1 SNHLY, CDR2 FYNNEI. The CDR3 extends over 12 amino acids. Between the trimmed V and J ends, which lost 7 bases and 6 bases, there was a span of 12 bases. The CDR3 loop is CASMAFGKTQYF. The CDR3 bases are TGTGCCAGCATGGCATTCGGGAAGACCCAGTACTTC.